A selection of T cell receptor beta chains follows, all from one sample in a study of blood T cell repertoires in COVID-19. Clones were sequenced by immunoSEQ multiplex PCR, and TCRdb holds only the in-frame ones, with some missing. The profile shows over 350,000 clones, around 90% of them singletons. Sample: PBMCs or T cells enriched from blood (not recorded which). The origin of the receptors is a woman under 30 who had recovered from COVID-19. Both conserved end residues are part of each CDR3. Fields, in order: D gene, V gene, CDR3 length, clone size, J gene, CDR3 DNA, CDR3 protein. A D gene is named only where the DNA matches it firmly. Only some rows state a clone size, as once, few, many or a class for expanded clones.

TRBD1	TRBV5-1	17	-	TRBJ1-3	TGCGCCAGCAGCTTGGGGACAGGGGGCTTCGGTGGAAACACCATATATTTT	CASSLGTGGFGGNTIYF
-	TRBV7-5	18	-	TRBJ1-5	TGTGCCAGAAGCTTAGCGTTCCTGCGGGGTTATAGCAATCAGCCCCAGCATTTT	CARSLAFLRGYSNQPQHF
-	TRBV11-2	15	once	TRBJ1-4	TGTGCCAGCAACCGATTCCAGGGTTCGGGTGAAAAACTGTTTTTT	CASNRFQGSGEKLFF
-	TRBV6-6	16	-	TRBJ1-5	TGTGCCAGCAGTTACTCCTCCAGGTATAGCAATCAGCCCCAGCATTTT	CASSYSSRYSNQPQHF
TRBD1	TRBV24-1	16	-	TRBJ2-5	TGTGCCACCAGTGACCGTATGACAGGGTCCAGGGAGACCCAGTACTTC	CATSDRMTGSRETQYF
-	TRBV15	15	once	TRBJ2-5	TGTGCCACCAGCAGAGATCAGGCAGGGGTGGGGACCCAGTACTTC	CATSRDQAGVGTQYF
-	TRBV30	14	-	TRBJ1-4	TGTGCCTGGAGCGCCCGTCGGGGGAATGAAAAACTGTTTTTT	CAWSARRGNEKLFF
-	TRBV21-1	15	-	TRBJ1-5	TGTGCCAGCACCCTTGGACAGAGTTCCAATCAGCCCCAGCATTTT	CASTLGQSSNQPQHF
-	TRBV4-1	15	few	TRBJ2-7	TGCGCCAGCAGCCAAGACCTCCCCCACAACTACGAGCAGTACTTC	CASSQDLPHNYEQYF
TRBD2	TRBV19	16	-	TRBJ2-6	TGTGCCAGTAACCCTCCGGGGGGCTCTGGGGCCAACGTCCTGACTTTC	CASNPPGGSGANVLTF
TRBD2	TRBV9	18	-	TRBJ2-7	TGTGCCAGCAGCCCCGGACCTAGCGGGGGGGATTTCTCCTACGAGCAGTACTTC	CASSPGPSGGDFSYEQYF
TRBD1	TRBV5-1	15	-	TRBJ1-1	TGCGCCAGCAGGAAGGGCAGGGGGAAGAACACTGAAGCTTTCTTT	CASRKGRGKNTEAFF
TRBD2	TRBV4-3	17	-	TRBJ2-1	TGCGCCAGCAGCCAAAAACCCAGCGGGGGCAGCTACAATGAGCAGTTCTTC	CASSQKPSGGSYNEQFF
-	TRBV6-5	12	-	TRBJ1-1	TGTGCCAGCAGTCTCAGGGTGACTGAAGCTTTCTTT	CASSLRVTEAFF
TRBD1	TRBV10-3	15	-	TRBJ2-7	TGTGCCATCAGTGAGGCGGACAGGGGACCCTACGAGCAGTACTTC	CAISEADRGPYEQYF
TRBD2	TRBV14	16	-	TRBJ2-3	TGTGCCAGCAGCCAAGAACCGGGACTAGCAACCGATACGCAGTATTTT	CASSQEPGLATDTQYF
TRBD1	TRBV4-2	14	once	TRBJ2-7	TGTGCCAGCAGCCGAGGACAGGGGGCCTACGAGCAGTACTTC	CASSRGQGAYEQYF
TRBD2	TRBV9	15	-	TRBJ2-7	TGTGCCAGCAGCGTAGGGACTAGCGGGGGATGGGAGCAGTACTTC	CASSVGTSGGWEQYF
-	TRBV24-1	15	-	TRBJ2-5	TGTGCCACCAGTGATCGGAGGACGGCCCAAGAGACCCAGTACTTC	CATSDRRTAQETQYF
-	TRBV19	14	-	TRBJ2-4	TGTGCCAGTAGTATCGGACAGGGAGGGGACATTCAGTACTTC	CASSIGQGGDIQYF
-	TRBV30	11	-	TRBJ2-7	TGTGCCTGGAGGGGGCAATACGAGCAGTACTTC	CAWRGQYEQYF
-	TRBV19	15	once	TRBJ1-1	TGTGCCAGTAGTGCGGCGACGGGAGTCGGTCTGCGAGCTTTCTTT	CASSAATGVGLRAFF
-	TRBV6-6	14	-	TRBJ1-2	TGTGCCAGCAGTTATAACAGGGAACCCTATGGCTACACCTTC	CASSYNREPYGYTF
TRBD1	TRBV4-3	15	-	TRBJ1-2	TGCGCCAGCAGCCAAGAGACAGGGACTAACTATGGCTACACCTTC	CASSQETGTNYGYTF
-	TRBV9	14	-	TRBJ2-7	TGTGCCAGCAGCGTAGGTCGACACGACTACGAGCAGTACTTC	CASSVGRHDYEQYF
-	TRBV7-4	14	-	TRBJ2-5	TGTGCCAGCAGCTTAGGAGGGTACCAAGAGACCCAGTACTTC	CASSLGGYQETQYF
TRBD1	TRBV19	18	-	TRBJ2-2	TGTGCCAGTAGTCCTCTGGACAGGGGGGCGGTGGACACCGGGGAGCTGTTTTTT	CASSPLDRGAVDTGELFF
-	TRBV21-1	16	-	TRBJ2-2	TGTGCCAGCAGCAAAGTCGCTAGCGGAGAGACCGGGGAGCTGTTTTTT	CASSKVASGETGELFF
-	TRBV27	15	-	TRBJ1-1	TGTGCCAGCAGGGAGTGGAGCGGAGACAACACTGAAGCTTTCTTT	CASREWSGDNTEAFF
TRBD1	TRBV29-1	15	once	TRBJ1-3	TGCAGCGTTGAAGACACAGGGGGCGAGCGAAACACCATATATTTT	CSVEDTGGERNTIYF
TRBD2	TRBV11-2	15	-	TRBJ2-2	TGTGCCAGCAAAACCGGGACTAGTAACACCGGGGAGCTGTTTTTT	CASKTGTSNTGELFF
TRBD2	TRBV7-3	19	-	TRBJ2-6	TGTGCCAGCAGCTTCCGAGCGGGGGCACTCCCCTCTGGGGCCAACGTCCTGACTTTC	CASSFRAGALPSGANVLTF
TRBD1	TRBV6-5	16	-	TRBJ1-5	TGTGCCAGCAGTTACTCGAGCGACAGGGGTAGTCAGCCCCAGCATTTT	CASSYSSDRGSQPQHF
-	TRBV25-1	15	-	TRBJ2-7	TGTGCCAGCAGTCAGCTTAGGGCCGACGGGGACGAGCAGTACTTC	CASSQLRADGDEQYF
-	TRBV3-1/TRBV3-2	15	few	TRBJ2-4	TGTGCCAGCAGCCAAGTTTCACAGGGCAAAAACATTCAGTACTTC	CASSQVSQGKNIQYF
-	TRBV4-1	15	-	TRBJ1-3	TGCGCCAGCAGCCGAAAAATACTCTCTGGAAACACCATATATTTT	CASSRKILSGNTIYF
-	TRBV3-1/TRBV3-2	18	once	TRBJ1-2	TGTGCCAGCAGCCTCTTTTGGGCAATTGGCGCCGGGGGTTATGGCTACACCTTC	CASSLFWAIGAGGYGYTF
-	TRBV6-5	13	once	TRBJ1-2	TGTGCCAGCAGTTATTCGGACACTGATGGCTACACCTTC	CASSYSDTDGYTF
TRBD2	TRBV30	13	-	TRBJ2-1	TGTGCCTGGAGTGGACTAGCGACGGATGAGCAGTTCTTC	CAWSGLATDEQFF
-	TRBV30	14	-	TRBJ1-2	TGTGCCTGGAGTCCTGGGAGGGGATTCTATGGCTACACCTTC	CAWSPGRGFYGYTF
-	TRBV7-9	17	-	TRBJ2-1	TGTGCCAGCAGCCCGCCGGACAGAAAGACCGTCTACAATGAGCAGTTCTTC	CASSPPDRKTVYNEQFF
-	TRBV4-3	16	-	TRBJ1-2	TGCGCCAGCAGCCAAGATCCGGCAGGGGCGGTTCGTGGCTACACCTTC	CASSQDPAGAVRGYTF
TRBD2	TRBV11-3	16	-	TRBJ2-5	TGTGCCAGCAGCTTCGGGCTAGCGGGGAGCCAAGAGACCCAGTACTTC	CASSFGLAGSQETQYF
TRBD1	TRBV9	19	-	TRBJ2-6	TGTGCCAGCAGCGTACAGCCGGGACAGGGGGGATCTGGGGCCAACGTCCTGACTTTC	CASSVQPGQGGSGANVLTF
-	TRBV28	16	-	TRBJ1-6	TGTGCCAGCCACATTGGGACACCTTATGTCAATTCACCCCTCCACTTT	CASHIGTPYVNSPLHF
-	TRBV4-1	13	once	TRBJ1-1	TGCGCCAGCAGCCAAGACTTGAACACTGAAGCTTTCTTT	CASSQDLNTEAFF
-	TRBV5-1	12	-	TRBJ2-7	TGCGCCAGCAGCTTGGGCGGTCTGGAGCAGTACTTC	CASSLGGLEQYF
-	TRBV7-9	14	-	TRBJ2-7	TGTGCCAGCAGCCCCCCGGGGGGCTATTACGAGCAGTACTTC	CASSPPGGYYEQYF
-	TRBV2	15	-	TRBJ1-2	TGTGCCAGCAGGGCTCCTCCCGGAGCTAACTATGGCTACACCTTC	CASRAPPGANYGYTF
TRBD1	TRBV6-5	13	-	TRBJ1-3	TGTGCCAGCCTCAGGGGGAAAGGAAACACCATATATTTT	CASLRGKGNTIYF
TRBD1	TRBV4-2	16	-	TRBJ1-4	TGTGCCAGCAGCCGAAACCCGGGACAGGGTCCCGAAAAACTGTTTTTT	CASSRNPGQGPEKLFF
TRBD2	TRBV5-1	16	few	TRBJ2-1	TGCGCCAGCAGCTTGGGAGGACTAGAGTTTGTTAATGAGCAGTTCTTC	CASSLGGLEFVNEQFF
TRBD1	TRBV7-3	14	-	TRBJ1-6	TGTGCCAGCAGCGAGACAGGGAGTGACTCACCCCTCCACTTT	CASSETGSDSPLHF
-	TRBV28	14	-	TRBJ2-7	TGTGCCAGCAGTTTTGCCGGGACATTCTACGAGCAGTACTTC	CASSFAGTFYEQYF